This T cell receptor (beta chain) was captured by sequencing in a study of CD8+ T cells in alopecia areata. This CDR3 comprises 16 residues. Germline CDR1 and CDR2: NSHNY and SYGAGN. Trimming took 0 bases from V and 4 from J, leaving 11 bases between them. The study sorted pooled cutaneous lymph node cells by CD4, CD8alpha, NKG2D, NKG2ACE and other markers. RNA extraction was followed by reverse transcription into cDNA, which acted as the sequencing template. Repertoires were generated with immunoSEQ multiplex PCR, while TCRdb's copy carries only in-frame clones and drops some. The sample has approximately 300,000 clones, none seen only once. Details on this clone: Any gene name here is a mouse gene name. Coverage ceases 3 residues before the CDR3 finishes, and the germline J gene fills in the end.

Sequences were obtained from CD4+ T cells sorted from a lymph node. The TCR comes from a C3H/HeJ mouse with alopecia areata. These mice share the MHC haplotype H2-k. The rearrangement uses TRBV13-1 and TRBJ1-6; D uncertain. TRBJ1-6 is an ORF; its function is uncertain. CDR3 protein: CASSDGSRRYNSPLYF. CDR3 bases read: TGTGCCAGCAGTGATGGTAGCAGAAGATATAATTCGCCC.